This entry is about one T cell receptor (beta chain). This record belongs to a study of blood T cell repertoires in COVID-19. Whole-study context: In each case, the material was cDNA or gDNA derived from T cells, B-cell-depleted T cells, or PBMCs.

Per the authors' pipeline: Reference gene primer amplification gave nucleated cell count estimates. The protocol was immunoSEQ multiplex PCR, while the TCRdb copy is restricted to in-frame clones and leaves out a portion. V, J and clone size are those of that table, while D and trimming were read from the DNA. The sample holds about 130,000 clones, more than 75% seen once. The CDR3 length is 15 residues. Germline CDR1 is SGHTA and CDR2 is FQGNSA. V lost 3 bases and J lost 8; bases outside the gene matches: 3. The chain combines TRBV7-2 with TRBJ1-6; 11 positions agree with TRBD1. The sample comprised peripheral blood. The sequence was obtained from a woman in her 70s with COVID-19, enrolled during active disease. The CDR3 region is CASSFGDRGYSPLHF. The DNA of the CDR3 is TGTGCCAGCAGCTTCGGGGACAGGGGGTATTCACCCCTCCACTTT.